This T cell receptor (beta chain) was retrieved from a study of graft-versus-host responses after intestinal transplantation. Overall study: Recipients obtained multivisceral, liver-intestinal, or isolated intestinal transplants. Study-wide findings and caveats: Allografts carried high graft-versus-host to host-versus-graft clonal ratios in patients having graft-donor T cell macrochimerism. Detection of GvH clones occurred in recipient marrow, and some had their first appearance in ileum or blood.

V was clipped by 5 bases and J by 8 bases, with 13 bases between them. This CDR3 is built from 13 residues. CDR1 is SGHVS, CDR2 FNYEAQ, per germline. The data were produced by immunoSEQ multiplex PCR, yet TCRdb's version contains in-frame clones alone and is incomplete. The sample holds tens of thousands of clones, 89% seen once. Comments on this clone: Antigen unknown.

The chain couples TRBV7-6 to TRBJ2-1; D remains ambiguous. The sequencing used unstimulated CD8+ T cells sorted from spleen or lymph node cells, collected before intestinal transplant. This receptor was obtained from a human donor who received an intestinal transplant. DNA for the CDR3: TGTGCCAGCAGCCTTGTAGCCGGCGATGAGCAGTTCTTC. Its protein is CASSLVAGDEQFF.